These 5 T cell receptor beta chains were sequenced from one sample in a study of CD8 T cells in ankylosing spondylitis. TCRdb re-called the 5' RACE reads through MiXCR, storing one row per CDR3 protein. This repertoire shows about 220,000 distinct CDR3 sequences, roughly a tenth found once; its top ten account for less than 25%. The sample comprised blood, either unsorted or a sorted T cell fraction (not recorded which). The receptors derive from a male donor with ankylosing spondylitis or in good health (not recorded which).

The rearrangement uses TRBV19 and TRBJ1-4; the D gene is possibly TRBD1 (5 bases). The V end was cut by 4 bases, the J end by 4 bases, with 16 bases between. The CDR3 has 16 amino acids. Germline V CDR1 and CDR2: LNHDA, SQIVND (reference sequence). The CDR3 DNA reads as TGTGCCAGTAGTACTACCCCGGGACGGGGTAATGAAAAACTGTTTTTT. Its protein is CASSTTPGRGNEKLFF.

This clonotype was detected many times. The genes are TRBV7-8 and TRBJ1-1; 12 nucleotides agree with TRBD1. J gave up 4 bases and V 4 bases, and 4 bases lay outside the gene matches. Per germline, CDR1 SGHVS and CDR2 FQNEAQ. The CDR3 loop spans 15 amino acids. The CDR3 sequence is CASSSGQGAVTEAFF. Here the CDR3 DNA reads TGTGCCAGCAGCTCGGGACAGGGGGCCGTCACTGAAGCTTTCTTT. Full variable domain (outside the CDR3, taken from reference TRBV7-8 and TRBJ1-1): GAGVSQSPRYKVAKRGQDVALRCDPISGHVSLFWYQQALGQGPEFLTYFQNEAQLDKSGLPSDRFFAERPEGSVSTLKIQRTQQEDSAVYLCASSSGQGAVTEAFFGQGTRLTVV.

This chain uses TRBV7-3 with TRBJ2-3; D possibly corresponds to TRBD2 (6 bases). Germline V gene data show CDR1 as SGHTA and CDR2 as FQGTGA. The V gene lost 2 bases and the J gene lost 6 bases, with 15 bases spanning the gap. CDR3 length equals 15 residues. CDR3 in DNA: TGTGCCAGCAGCTTATTGGGGGGAAAAGGGGATACGCAGTATTTT. It encodes CASSLLGGKGDTQYF.

There are many counts of this clonotype. This chain connects TRBV10-3 to TRBJ1-4; 9 bases match TRBD1. The CDR3 runs to 13 residues. V lost 8 bases, J lost 4 bases, and 2 bases stayed unmatched. The germline V gene has CDR1 ENHRY and CDR2 SYGVKD. Here the CDR3 DNA reads TGTGCCATCGGGACAGGGAATAATGAAAAACTGTTTTTT. Its protein product is CAIGTGNNEKLFF.

This clonotype was picked up many times. The chain links TRBV5-6 to TRBJ2-3; 10 nucleotides align to TRBD2. After removal of 1 base from V and 0 bases from J, the junction contained 8 bases not matched to a gene. Germline assignment: CDR1 SGHDT and CDR2 YYEEEE. The CDR3 covers 18 residues. Here the CDR3 reads CASSLSPAGGSSTDTQYF. CDR3 in DNA: TGTGCCAGCAGCTTGAGTCCAGCGGGGGGGTCAAGCACAGATACGCAGTATTTT.